Described below is a single TCR beta chain sequence and its context. Antigen unknown. Regarding time point: week 5, during vaccination. Every vaccination contained 300 ug of the mutant IDH1 20-mer peptide and was paired with topical imiquimod. Donors had new WHO grade 3 or 4 IDH1-mutant, ATRX-lost astrocytomas. This entry belongs to a study of a mutant IDH1 vaccine in newly diagnosed glioma. Study in general: Patients underwent eight vaccinations, which took place in weeks 1, 3, 5, 7, 11, 15, 19 and 23. Patients began vaccination 4-6 weeks after radiotherapy alone, or with temozolomide cycles. The sex distribution of treated patients was 62.5% male and around 38% female, with a mean age of 40.4 years.

Generated by immunoSEQ multiplex PCR, the TCRdb table keeps only in-frame clones and is missing some. The sample includes more than 40,000 clones, about 77% of them seen just once. Per the germline V gene, CDR1 is KGHSH and CDR2 is LQKENI. Trimming took off 6 bases at V and 2 bases at J, with 16 bases between the two ends. The CDR3 covers 15 residues. The sequence was obtained from a middle-aged woman with glioma. The genes are TRBV18 and TRBJ1-2, with D perhaps matching TRBD1 (5 bases). The material was PBMCs, obtained from a glioma patient whose treatment included an IDH1 peptide vaccine. The CDR3 here is CASSPQTGSNYGYTF. The CDR3 DNA reads as TGTGCCAGCTCGCCTCAAACAGGATCAAACTATGGCTACACCTTC.